In this sample, the clone carrying this T cell receptor (beta chain) turned up once. This entry comes from a study of blood T cell repertoires in COVID-19. Clones were read by immunoSEQ multiplex PCR, and TCRdb kept only the in-frame ones, dropping some. This sample has about 49,000 clones; 70% to 90% occur once, and the top ten carry approximately 12%. V lost 7 bases, J lost 5 bases, and 14 bases lay in between. The germline V gene encodes CDR1 MDHEN and CDR2 SYDVKM. This CDR3 has 14 residues. The source material was peripheral blood. This chain uses TRBV28 with TRBJ1-4; no definite D call. This sequence originates from a human donor in a cohort sampled during active COVID-19. CDR3 in DNA: TGTGCCAGCACCACGGGGAACCCGAATGAAAAACTGTTTTTT. Encoded protein: CASTTGNPNEKLFF.